These T cell receptor beta chains were read from a single sample in a study of T cell responses to AZD1222 COVID-19 vaccine. Repertoires were generated with immunoSEQ multiplex PCR, while TCRdb's copy carries only in-frame clones and drops some. Of 140,000 to 150,000 clones in the sample, under 95% are singletons; the top ten hold less than 2.5%. Here the sequenced sample was peripheral blood, taken 28 days after the second AZD1222 dose. The receptor set was obtained from an adult who received the AZD1222 COVID-19 vaccine. The CDR3 runs from the conserved cysteine through the conserved F or W. Each record gives: J gene, D gene, V gene, CDR3 DNA, CDR3 protein. A D gene is named only where the DNA matches it firmly.

J gene: TRBJ1-3; D gene: -; V gene: TRBV12-5; CDR3 DNA: TGTGCTAGTGGCAAGGGACAAGCCACTGGAAACACCATATATTTT; CDR3 protein: CASGKGQATGNTIYF
J gene: TRBJ1-1; D gene: TRBD1; V gene: TRBV18; CDR3 DNA: TGTGCCAGCTCACCAAATAGACAGGGGGCGTGGAACACTGAAGCTTTCTTT; CDR3 protein: CASSPNRQGAWNTEAFF
J gene: TRBJ1-4; D gene: -; V gene: TRBV7-8; CDR3 DNA: TGTGCCAGCAGCTTATGGACGCAAGCAACTAATGAAAAACTGTTTTTT; CDR3 protein: CASSLWTQATNEKLFF
J gene: TRBJ2-1; D gene: -; V gene: TRBV18; CDR3 DNA: TGTGCCAGCTCACCACTTCAGGGAAGGGCCAATGAGCAGTTCTTC; CDR3 protein: CASSPLQGRANEQFF
J gene: TRBJ1-5; D gene: -; V gene: TRBV5-8; CDR3 DNA: TGTGCCAGCAGCTTTGTTCAGGGCCTCCGGCAGCCCCAGCATTTT; CDR3 protein: CASSFVQGLRQPQHF
J gene: TRBJ2-7; D gene: -; V gene: TRBV24-1; CDR3 DNA: TGTGCCACCAGTGACCGGACTAAGGACGAGCAGTACTTC; CDR3 protein: CATSDRTKDEQYF
J gene: TRBJ1-1; D gene: -; V gene: TRBV5-4; CDR3 DNA: TGTGCCAGCAGCCCCAGGGGTTGGGGTAGAGAAGCTTTCTTT; CDR3 protein: CASSPRGWGREAFF
J gene: TRBJ1-2; D gene: -; V gene: TRBV6-5; CDR3 DNA: TGTGCCAGCAGTTACGGGCAGGGATCTAATGGCTACACCTTC; CDR3 protein: CASSYGQGSNGYTF
J gene: TRBJ1-1; D gene: -; V gene: TRBV5-6; CDR3 DNA: TGTGCCAGCAGCGCCAGGGTTTTTGGGTTTGGAGCTTTCTTT; CDR3 protein: CASSARVFGFGAFF
J gene: TRBJ2-1; D gene: -; V gene: TRBV1; CDR3 DNA: TGCACCAGCAGCCAAGCCGGGGCAGGGGGCGATGAGCAGTTCTTC; CDR3 protein: CTSSQAGAGGDEQFF
J gene: TRBJ2-3; D gene: TRBD2; V gene: TRBV27; CDR3 DNA: TGTGCCAGCAGTTTATGGGCTAGCGGGAGAACAGATACGCAGTATTTT; CDR3 protein: CASSLWASGRTDTQYF